Here is one TCR beta chain with its context. There is no known antigen for this receptor. No clone much larger than this one lies a single base away; base qualities are absent. The germline V gene specifies MDHEN as CDR1 and SYDVKM as CDR2. V and J are trimmed by 4 bases and 7 bases, and the gene matches miss 16 bases of the junction. The CDR3 sequence holds 17 residues, the cysteine and phenylalanine included. CDR3 DNA is the only sequence kept; it has 51 bases, read in frame from the first base. Reverse transcription of 400 to 650 ng RNA was performed with SuperScript III using primers directed against the alpha and beta constant regions. Separate libraries for the alpha and beta chains were generated through chain-specific third strand synthesis that incorporated multiplexing indices. In the protocol, all rearrangements within a chain were amplified with a single primer pair so that primer bias was avoided, and molecular barcodes were added to each cDNA molecule. Purified cDNA was ligated with T4 RNA Ligase 1 onto a 5' RACE adapter bearing a random hexamer and the SP2 sequencing primer site. Second strand synthesis was performed with Phusion polymerase and primed from the SP2 site, and slow temperature ramps were applied to favor optimal annealing. Two random hexamer sequences, both added before amplification and joined together, made up the 12-nucleotide barcode of each molecule. P5 and P7 adapter elements plus a second index were added in a short first PCR, which was followed by a 23-cycle amplification PCR with P5s and P7 primers. The libraries went through approximately 25 PCR cycles in total, were quantified on a Qubit, were sized on a Bioanalyzer, and were diluted to around 4 nM. The normalized libraries were sequenced on an Illumina MiSeq using 2 x 250 paired-end kits. Into about 10 ul Tris-Cl, the reverse transcription reactions were eluted following cleanup on MinElute columns. Adapter ligations ran for 23 hours at 16 degrees C and were afterwards cleaned with AMPure XP beads at a 1:1 ratio. From the authors' description of their analysis: A modified Decombinator processed the demultiplexed FASTQ files and output V, J, insert and barcode information. Sequences sharing a barcode but differing from the dominant sequence were discarded as errors, and barcodes clustered at Levenshtein distance 3 were counted to estimate original cDNA molecules. For downstream analyses, the R packages ineq, vegan, igraph and RCytoscape were used, along with IMGT nomenclature and CDR3 definitions. To avoid skew from clonal expansion, each TCR was counted once, and V gene usage was computed over distinct sequences. Whenever two unique CDR3 amino acid sequences within a donor differed by a single Levenshtein edit, similarity networks linked them. The authors compiled published HIV-specific CDR3s (almost 95 alpha, around 740 beta) and CMV-specific CDR3s (approximately 13 alpha, fewer than 300 beta) and searched for them in the repertoires. Random subsampling to size-matched repertoires showed patients' decreased diversity was not caused by their lower sequence numbers. The public reads were reprocessed in TCRdb via fastp at Q25 and MiXCR, keeping in-frame beta chains. Entries are consolidated by CDR3 protein sequence, retaining the most common genes and DNA. The V and J calls were determined by TCRdb, not by the authors. Here the sample has about 13,000 distinct CDR3 sequences; roughly 9.9% occur a single time. The top ten hold 6% to 7% of the sample.

Whole blood was used without cell fractionation, so the repertoire reflected all unsorted peripheral T cells. Roughly eleven uninfected healthy donors were sampled as controls, four of whom were sampled twice about 3 months apart. For RNA extraction, an approximately 2.5 ml sample of peripheral blood was drawn into Tempus tubes. Residual genomic DNA was removed with the TURBO-DNase kit and globin mRNA was depleted with GLOBINclear. These data come from a study of HIV-infected patients and healthy controls (dated by TCRdb to between 2013 and 2015). Study-wide context: The study asked whether deep sequencing of the TCR repertoire from small blood samples of HIV patients could detect immune perturbation and reconstitution. General findings and caveats noted by the study authors: Processing was restricted to sixteen HIV-infected individuals, which the authors judged to be a major constraint on the generalizability of the findings. Sequencing depth was restricted by the use of whole blood, which also prevented the dynamics of distinct T-cell subpopulations from being separated. The observed differences in diversity could not be explained by the slight differences in age and sex profiles between the study cohorts. Size-matched repertoire data did not replicate the apparent post-therapy recovery of the Gini index in HIV-infected patients. HIV-associated CDR3s exhibited a significant reduction in frequency during therapy, whereas CMV-associated CDR3s exhibited no significant change, although the majority increased in frequency. Comparisons were complicated by unequal numbers of distinct sequences between patients and controls, and rare events from HIV-infected data were overweighted by size-matching. Eight alpha and eight beta V genes showed significantly different mean usage between HIV-infected patients and controls. In the study, no determination of donor HLA types was made. Roughly threefold more distinct CDR3s and higher Shannon diversity were observed in healthy control repertoires than in untreated HIV+ repertoires. The pairing of alpha and beta chains was not determined in the samples. HIV-infected repertoires showed significantly elevated mean Gini indices relative to controls, which possibly reflects oligoclonality. Healthy controls shared more CDR3s between individuals than HIV+ patients, by Jaccard index and by count of highly shared sequences. Alpha-chain CDR3s from MAIT cells occurred at high frequency in healthy controls but were severely depleted in HIV+ repertoires.

The receptor chain draws on TRBV28 and TRBJ1-2, with 9 central nucleotides matching TRBD1. The source is an adult in good health. The sequencing input was blood. For the CDR3, the sequence is CASSSPDIQGAASGYTF. The base sequence is TGTGCCAGCAGTTCGCCCGACATACAGGGGGCGGCGAGTGGCTACACCTTC.